This T cell receptor (beta chain) was documented in a study of human T cells and chemical hapten exposure. Across the study: Weekly diphenylcyclopropenone doses were given to patients' scalps across the roughly 25-week study.

Time point in this sample: pre-sensitization, week 0. Treatment denoted: therapeutic diphenylcyclopropenone sensitization with weekly scalp DPC. V shed 1 base and J shed 6 bases, with 13 bases lying between them. The CDR3 consists of 15 residues. Germline V gene lookup returns CDR1 DFQATT and CDR2 SNEGSKA (reference sequence). For the library, individual cDNA molecules each received unique molecular identifiers. TCRdb ran MiXCR on the RACE reads and lists one entry per CDR3 protein. The sample includes around 260,000 distinct CDR3 sequences, 8.6% seen only once; the top ten take roughly 2.5%. The material sequenced was whole blood, taken in connection with sensitization to the hapten diphenylcyclopropenone (DPC). This TCR was recovered from a woman aged 40 to 49 with alopecia areata. Some clones in this sample may be carry-over from other donors' samples. The V and J genes are TRBV20-1 and TRBJ1-6; D is ambiguous. The CDR3 DNA reads as TGCAGTGCTAGAGTGGTGTCTGAACGTAATTCACCCCTCCACTTT. Translation: CSARVVSERNSPLHF.